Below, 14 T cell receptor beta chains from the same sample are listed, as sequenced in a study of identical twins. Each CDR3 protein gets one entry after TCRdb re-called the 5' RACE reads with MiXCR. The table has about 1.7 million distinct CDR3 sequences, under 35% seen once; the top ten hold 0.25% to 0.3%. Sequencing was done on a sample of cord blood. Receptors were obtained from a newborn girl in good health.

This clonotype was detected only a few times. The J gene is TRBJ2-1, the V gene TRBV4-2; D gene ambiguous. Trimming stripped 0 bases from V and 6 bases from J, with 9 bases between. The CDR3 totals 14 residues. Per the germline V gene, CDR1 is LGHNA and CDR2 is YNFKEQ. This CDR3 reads CASSQESWGNEQFF. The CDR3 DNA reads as TGTGCCAGCAGCCAAGAGTCCTGGGGCAATGAGCAGTTCTTC.

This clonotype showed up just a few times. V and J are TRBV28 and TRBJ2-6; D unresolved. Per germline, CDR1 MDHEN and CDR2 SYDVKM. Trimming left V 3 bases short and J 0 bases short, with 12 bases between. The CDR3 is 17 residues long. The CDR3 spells CASSLPGTSSGANVLTF. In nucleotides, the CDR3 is TGTGCCAGCAGTTTGCCAGGTACCTCCTCTGGGGCCAACGTCCTGACTTTC.

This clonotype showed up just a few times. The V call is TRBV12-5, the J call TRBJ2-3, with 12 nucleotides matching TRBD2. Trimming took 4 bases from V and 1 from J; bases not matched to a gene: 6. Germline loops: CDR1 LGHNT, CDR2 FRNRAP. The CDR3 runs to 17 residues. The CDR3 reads CASGSGLAGGRTDTQYF. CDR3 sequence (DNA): TGTGCTAGTGGTTCGGGGCTAGCGGGAGGGCGCACAGATACGCAGTATTTT.

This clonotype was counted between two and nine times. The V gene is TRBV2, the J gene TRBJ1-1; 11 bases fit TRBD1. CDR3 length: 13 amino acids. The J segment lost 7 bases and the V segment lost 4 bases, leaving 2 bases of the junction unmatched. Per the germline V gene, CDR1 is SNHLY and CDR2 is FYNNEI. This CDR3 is CASSADRGREAFF. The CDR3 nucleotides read TGTGCCAGCAGTGCGGACAGGGGGCGTGAAGCTTTCTTT.

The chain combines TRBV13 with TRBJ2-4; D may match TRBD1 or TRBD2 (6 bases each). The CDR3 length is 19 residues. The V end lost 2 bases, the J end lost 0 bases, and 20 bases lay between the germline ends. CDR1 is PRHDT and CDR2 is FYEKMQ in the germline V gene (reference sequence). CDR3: CASSLIGGTTTLAKNIQYF. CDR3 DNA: TGTGCCAGCAGCTTAATCGGAGGGACAACAACTTTAGCCAAAAACATTCAGTACTTC.

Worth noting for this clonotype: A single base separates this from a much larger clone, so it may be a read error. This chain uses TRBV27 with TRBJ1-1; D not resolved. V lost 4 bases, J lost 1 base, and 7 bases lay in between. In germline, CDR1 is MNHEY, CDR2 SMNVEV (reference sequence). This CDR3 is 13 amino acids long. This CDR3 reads CASSWEGNTEAFF. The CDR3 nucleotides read TGTGCCAGCAGTTGGGAGGGGAACACTGAAGCTTTCTTT.

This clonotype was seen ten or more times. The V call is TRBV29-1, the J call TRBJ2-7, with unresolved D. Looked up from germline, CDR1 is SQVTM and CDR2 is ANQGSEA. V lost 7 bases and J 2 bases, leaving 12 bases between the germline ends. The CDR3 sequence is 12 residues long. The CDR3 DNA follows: TGCAGCGGATTCAGCAGCACCTACGAGCAGTACTTC. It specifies CSGFSSTYEQYF.

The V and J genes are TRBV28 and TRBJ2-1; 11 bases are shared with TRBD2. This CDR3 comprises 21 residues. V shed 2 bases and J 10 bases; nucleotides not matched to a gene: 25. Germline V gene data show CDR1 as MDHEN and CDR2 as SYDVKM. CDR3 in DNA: TGTGCCAGCAGTTTAGCGGCCGCGTCCTTGGACCTCGGGACTAGCGGCTTCGAGCAGTTCTTC. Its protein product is CASSLAAASLDLGTSGFEQFF.

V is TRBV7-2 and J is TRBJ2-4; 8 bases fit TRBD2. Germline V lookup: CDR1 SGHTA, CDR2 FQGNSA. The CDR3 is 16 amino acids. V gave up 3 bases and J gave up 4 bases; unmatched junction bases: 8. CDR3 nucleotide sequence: TGTGCCAGCAGCTTTTTTGAGCGGGGGCCAAAAAACATTCAGTACTTC. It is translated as CASSFFERGPKNIQYF.

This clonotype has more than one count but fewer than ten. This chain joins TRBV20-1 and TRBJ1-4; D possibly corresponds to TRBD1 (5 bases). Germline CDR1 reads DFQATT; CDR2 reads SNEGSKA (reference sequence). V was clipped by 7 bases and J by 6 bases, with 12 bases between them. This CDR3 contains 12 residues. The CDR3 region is CSGGLGDEKLFF. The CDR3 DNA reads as TGCAGTGGGGGCCTCGGGGATGAAAAACTGTTTTTT.

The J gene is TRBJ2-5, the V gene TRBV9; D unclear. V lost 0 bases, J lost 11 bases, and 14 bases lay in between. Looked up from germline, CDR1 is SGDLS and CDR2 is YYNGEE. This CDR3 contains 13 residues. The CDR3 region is CASSVAQNNEQYF. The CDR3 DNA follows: TGTGCCAGCAGCGTAGCTCAGAACAATGAGCAGTACTTC.

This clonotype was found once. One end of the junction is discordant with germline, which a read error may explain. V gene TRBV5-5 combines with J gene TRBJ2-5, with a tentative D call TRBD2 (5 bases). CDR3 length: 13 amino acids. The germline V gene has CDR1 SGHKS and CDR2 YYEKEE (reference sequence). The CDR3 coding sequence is TGTGCCGGCAGGCCGCTTGAGGGTTGGGAGCAGTACTTC. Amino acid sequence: CAGRPLEGWEQYF.

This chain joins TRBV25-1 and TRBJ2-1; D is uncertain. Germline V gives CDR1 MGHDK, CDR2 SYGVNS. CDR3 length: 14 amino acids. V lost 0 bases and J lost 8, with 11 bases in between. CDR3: CASSEYGRTDEQFF. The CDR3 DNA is TGTGCCAGCAGTGAATATGGAAGGACCGATGAGCAGTTCTTC.

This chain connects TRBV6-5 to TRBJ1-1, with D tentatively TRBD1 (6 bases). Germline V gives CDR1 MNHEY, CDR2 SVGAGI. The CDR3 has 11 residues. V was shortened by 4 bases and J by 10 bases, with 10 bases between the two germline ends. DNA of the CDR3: TGTGCCAGCAGTTCGGGGGCGTCAGCTTTCTTT. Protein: CASSSGASAFF.